This T cell receptor beta chain was recovered during a study of blood T cell repertoires in COVID-19. At the level of the study: T cells, B-cell-depleted T cells, or PBMCs provided the cDNA or gDNA that served as material.

Original processing methods: Nucleated cell counts were estimated from reference gene primer amplification. Profiling relied on immunoSEQ multiplex PCR, and the TCRdb table lists in-frame clones only, not all of them. V, J and clone size were drawn from that table, and D and trimming were deduced from the DNA. The repertoire holds around 420,000 clones, 88% seen once, with 2% to 2.5% in the top ten. The ends lost 4 bases at V and 1 base at J; junction bases unmatched: 3. Germline V lookup: CDR1 LGHDT, CDR2 YNNKEL (reference sequence). The CDR3 is made up of 14 amino acids. Participants were aged about 18 to 89 years from about two dozen US areas.

This chain joins TRBV3-1 (or the pseudogene TRBV3-2) and TRBJ2-5; the match to TRBD2 covers 7 bases. The material sequenced was PBMCs or T cells enriched from blood (not recorded which). The TCR sequence derives from a woman between 35 and 50 years old with acute COVID-19. The CDR3 loop reads CASSLSGVQETQYF. The CDR3 nucleotides read TGTGCCAGCAGCCTGAGCGGGGTCCAAGAGACCCAGTACTTC.